This TCR beta chain was recorded in a study of blood T cell repertoires in COVID-19. Overall study context: COVID-19 samples from acute and convalescent phases originated in the United States, Italy and Spain.

This CDR3 has 15 amino acids. Germline-derived CDR1 and CDR2 are LNHDA and SQIVND (reference sequence). V shed 10 bases, J shed 1 base, and the junction held 11 bases outside the gene matches. The repertoire was sequenced with immunoSEQ multiplex PCR; TCRdb's copy has only in-frame clones and lacks some. This repertoire shows some 160,000 clones, approximately 82% found once; its top ten account for roughly 13%. Material: peripheral blood. The gene calls are TRBV19 and TRBJ2-3, with TRBD2 matching 7 bases. This TCR was recovered from a man in his 70s who had recovered from COVID-19. The CDR3 loop reads CATREGRGGTDTQYF. CDR3 nucleotides: TGTGCCACTCGCGAGGGGAGGGGAGGCACAGATACGCAGTATTTT.